The rows below give T cell receptor beta chains drawn from one sample of a study of cytomegalovirus exposure and HLA in healthy donors. Profiled with immunoSEQ multiplex PCR; TCRdb holds only in-frame clones, not every one. The profile shows roughly 130,000 clones, about 74% of them singletons. The sample taken for sequencing was PBMCs. These receptor sequences come from a woman between 45 and 65 years old in good health and CMV-seropositive. CDR3s include the opening cysteine and the closing phenylalanine or tryptophan. D genes are given only for firm matches. Clone size is shown for a subset of rows, as once, few, many or a class of expanded clone.

D gene	clone size	V gene	J gene	CDR3 protein	CDR3 DNA
.	.	TRBV2	TRBJ1-2	CARALEGSYGYTF	TGTGCCAGGGCCCTGGAGGGCAGCTATGGCTACACCTTC
TRBD1	.	TRBV7-9	TRBJ1-2	CASSSPGQGKGYTF	TGTGCCAGCAGCTCACCCGGACAGGGTAAAGGCTACACCTTC
.	.	TRBV29-1	TRBJ1-1	CSGRWMSEAFF	TGCAGCGGGAGGTGGATGTCTGAAGCTTTCTTT
.	few	TRBV2	TRBJ2-7	CASNGLWGYEQYF	TGTGCCAGCAACGGACTTTGGGGATACGAGCAGTACTTC
TRBD1	few	TRBV5-6	TRBJ1-4	CASSFGTVPEKLFF	TGTGCCAGCAGCTTTGGGACAGTCCCTGAAAAACTGTTTTTT
.	.	TRBV19	TRBJ2-5	CASSGGQQETQYF	TGTGCCAGTAGCGGGGGGCAACAAGAGACCCAGTACTTC
.	.	TRBV29-1	TRBJ2-1	CSIEGGHEQFF	TGCAGCATCGAGGGCGGCCATGAGCAGTTCTTC
.	.	TRBV7-2	TRBJ1-1	CASSQSGTEAFF	TGTGCCAGCAGCCAGTCGGGGACTGAAGCTTTCTTT
.	.	TRBV7-6	TRBJ2-1	CASSSRGMSEQFF	TGTGCCAGCAGCTCAAGGGGGATGTCTGAGCAGTTCTTC
TRBD2	.	TRBV25-1	TRBJ2-5	CASSDPPGLDETQYF	TGTGCCAGCAGTGACCCTCCGGGACTAGATGAGACCCAGTACTTC
.	.	TRBV6-4	TRBJ2-7	CASSARRASSYEQYF	TGTGCCAGCAGTGCTAGGCGGGCGAGCTCCTACGAGCAGTACTTC